Below, 3 T cell receptor beta chains from the same sample are listed, as sequenced in a study of blood T cells in healthy people across ages. Alongside a J-beta primer mix, a sample-barcoded 5' primer served in a second PCR lasting 7 to 11 cycles. TCRdb reprocessed the 5' RACE reads with MiXCR, giving one entry per CDR3 protein. The table records around 800,000 distinct CDR3 sequences, 35% to 50% of them present only once. Sequencing was done on a sample of blood. These receptors all come from a man aged 80 or over in good health.

The V call is TRBV12-3 or TRBV12-4, the J call TRBJ2-5, with 9 bases fitting TRBD2. J was trimmed by 7 bases and V by 6 bases; bases with no gene match: 21. This CDR3 is built from 18 residues. The CDR3, as DNA: TGTGCCAGCAGCCCGTGGGCGGGCGGGAGGGCCGCTTCTGGGACCCAGTACTTC. This codes for CASSPWAGGRAASGTQYF.

This clonotype was detected ten times or more. The chain carries TRBV7-2 and TRBJ2-3, with TRBD2 matching over 12 bases. The V gene's germline CDR1 is SGHTA and CDR2 FQGNSA. Losses at the gene ends were 5 bases for V and 5 bases for J; bases not matched to a gene: 5. The CDR3 sequence is 15 residues long. This CDR3 is CASSPTSGSLDTQYF. The CDR3, as DNA: TGTGCCAGCAGCCCGACTAGCGGGAGTTTAGATACGCAGTATTTT.

In its sample, this clonotype was seen many times. CDR3 in DNA: TGTGCCAGCAGCCCGAGATCGGGGAAGCAGTACTTC. Amino acid sequence: CASSPRSGKQYF. The chain combines TRBV7-2 with TRBJ2-7; the D gene is possibly TRBD2 (5 bases). This CDR3 contains 12 residues. Trimming stripped 5 bases from V and 8 bases from J, with 13 bases between. The germline V gene encodes CDR1 SGHTA and CDR2 FQGNSA.